The entry that follows covers one T cell receptor (beta chain) sequence. Its antigen remains unidentified. This sample was included in a study of T cells after yellow fever vaccination. Points from the study as a whole: A secondary response was less intense yet reached its peak sooner, at day 5 versus 15. Primary-vaccination clones mostly resurfaced post-booster (less than 98% CD4, approximately 90% CD8). A small proportion of clonotypes was detected in both the CD4 and CD8 compartments.

V was cut by 8 bases and J by 5 bases, with 12 bases left in between. The CDR3 totals 12 residues. Universal primer sites and UMIs were introduced during 5'RACE template-switching synthesis of TCR cDNA. TCRdb fed the 5' RACE reads into MiXCR, producing one record per CDR3 protein. This table has 620,000 or so distinct CDR3 sequences, about a sixth appearing once. The sequenced sample was PBMCs, obtained less than 6 days after the first yellow fever vaccination. This clonotype was obtained from a man between 18 and 35 years old who received the YFV17D yellow fever vaccine. The V gene is TRBV12-3 or TRBV12-4, the J gene TRBJ2-5, with D uncertain. The CDR3 coding sequence is TGTGCCAGCCTGGGCGGTGGGGAGACCCAGTACTTC. This translates into CASLGGGETQYF.